This T cell receptor beta chain was recorded in a study of high-grade serous ovarian cancer treatment subgroups. Study information: Each sample yielded on average roughly 7,000 unique TCR beta rearrangements from some 15,000 reads.

This clone was observed a handful of times. Its antigen is unknown. Sequencing used immunoSEQ multiplex PCR; TCRdb keeps in-frame clones, though not all of them. The sample gives around 6,100 clones, approximately 79% of which show up once; 5% to 7% is in the top ten. This CDR3 contains 14 residues. V shed 2 bases and J shed 0 bases, with 7 bases lying between them. Germline loops: CDR1 SEHNR, CDR2 FQNEAQ (reference sequence). Tumor tissue was taken before any definitive surgery or chemotherapy was given. Study-wide results and caveats: Spatial context was lost because tumors were sequenced in bulk. TCR relatedness rose with neoantigen level and trended with mutation load. Different patients shared almost no repertoire; same-patient tumors shared 0.11 to 0.79.

The origin of this receptor is a human donor with high-grade serous ovarian cancer. This chain connects TRBV7-9 to TRBJ1-1; no firm D call. The specimen was tumor tissue. The CDR3 here is CASSLNTMNTEAFF. CDR3 DNA sequence: TGTGCCAGCAGCTTAAACACCATGAACACTGAAGCTTTCTTT.